This T cell receptor (beta chain) emerged from a study of identical twins listed by TCRdb under 2016. With respect to the entire study: To test whether fetal clonotypes persist, this study deep-sequenced TCR alpha and beta repertoires from monozygotic twins, from unrelated adults of various ages, and from cord blood. Replicate twin experiments were performed at different times using different library preparation protocols to rule out contamination.

This clonotype has ten or more counts. Its antigen specificity is not known. Within one base of it there is no much larger clone, and no base qualities were kept. All donors were healthy Caucasians. The twin cohort consisted of three pairs of female monozygotic twins, all aged roughly 18 to 29 years. Positive isolation kits from Invitrogen were used to isolate CD4+ and CD8+ T cell populations. Spanning cysteine to phenylalanine, the CDR3 consists of 20 amino acids. Only the CDR3 portion is preserved as DNA: 60 bases, with reading frame beginning at the first base. V was cut back by 4 bases and J by 0 bases, leaving a gap of 25 bases between them. Libraries were built with 5' RACE. The sequencing machine was an Illumina HiSeq 2000. A universal primer binding site was added through template switching, and the final cDNA carried a unique molecular identifier so that TCR cDNA molecules could be counted accurately. First-strand cDNA for TCR alpha and beta chains was synthesized from specific primers in the conserved constant-segment region. To control for contamination, every cDNA library was double barcoded, receiving both a SMART-Mk sample barcode and Illumina barcodes. TruSeq adapter sequences along with Illumina sample barcodes were introduced in two successive PCR steps. The TCR alpha and beta cDNA libraries were sequenced on the Illumina HiSeq platform using custom primers. The authors' analysis ran thus. MiGEC was used to process raw reads and extract unique molecular identifiers, and MiXCR was used to find CDR3 positions. Recombination models were inferred per individual with the repgenHMM and IGoR tools using an EM algorithm. Shared clonotypes were analyzed with the tcR package in R, and sharing was normalized by the product of cloneset sizes. To study raw recombination free of thymic and clonal selection effects, out-of-frame nonproductive sequences were analyzed. The public sequencing data were trimmed at Q25 with fastp and processed into clonotypes with MiXCR by TCRdb, which kept only in-frame beta chains. Under each unique CDR3 protein, matching rows form one entry showing the most common genes and DNA. It is TCRdb's table, rather than the study itself, that gives the V and J calls and clone size. Present in this sample are some 300,000 distinct CDR3 sequences, approximately 13% of which were seen just once. The ten largest clones take up roughly 7% of the sample.

Here is what the overall study found, with its caveats: Fewer insertions were carried by abundant cord blood beta clonotypes, a similar but weaker trend appeared in young adult naive repertoires, and no such trend appeared in memory repertoires. Invariant T cells such as MAIT and iNKT could partly confound zero-insertion analyses, though diverse VJ usage argued against this for most clonotypes. Compared with coincidental sharing between unrelated individuals, out-of-frame TCR alpha sequences shared between twins had an excess of sequences with low generation probability. In monozygotic twins, recombination models systematically underestimated out-of-frame TCR alpha sharing, but the models matched the sharing seen between unrelated individuals. The excess sharing between twins in beta out-of-frame sequences was weaker because fewer shared sequences reduced the signal-to-noise ratio. Because the same donors could not be followed over many years, the conclusions relied on cross-sectional statistical analysis.

These data also featured in a second study, about yellow fever vaccine responses in identical twins. The second paper further reports: The authors reported that the T cell response to vaccination in identical twins appeared partly convergent and partly personalized. In identical twins, the study followed T cell clones that responded to the vaccine with precision.

The chain uses TRBV12-3 or TRBV12-4 and TRBJ2-1; TRBD1 is perhaps the D gene, given 7 matching bases. Sequencing input: CD8+ T cells sorted from blood. This receptor was obtained from a woman between 18 and 30 years old in good health. The base sequence is TGTGCCAGCAGTTCCCGGTTACCCCAGGGGGGACGGAGCTCCTACAATGAGCAGTTCTTC. This codes for CASSSRLPQGGRSSYNEQFF.